This T cell receptor (beta chain) was identified in a study of T cells in localized non-small cell lung cancer. Sequencing was performed with immunoSEQ multiplex PCR; in TCRdb, only in-frame clones are kept and a portion is missing. The table includes 35,000 to 40,000 clones, approximately 88% detected once. This CDR3 comprises 14 residues. Trimming pared 0 bases from V and 1 base from J, leaving 4 bases between. Germline CDR1 is LNHNV and CDR2 is YYDKDF (reference sequence). This chain joins TRBV15 and TRBJ2-1, with D unresolved. Sequenced material: peripheral blood, taken before any cancer treatment. The sequence came from a woman aged 40 to 75 with stage I lung adenocarcinoma. The DNA of the CDR3 is TGTGCCACCAGCAGAGATTTGTCCTACAATGAGCAGTTCTTC. It specifies CATSRDLSYNEQFF.